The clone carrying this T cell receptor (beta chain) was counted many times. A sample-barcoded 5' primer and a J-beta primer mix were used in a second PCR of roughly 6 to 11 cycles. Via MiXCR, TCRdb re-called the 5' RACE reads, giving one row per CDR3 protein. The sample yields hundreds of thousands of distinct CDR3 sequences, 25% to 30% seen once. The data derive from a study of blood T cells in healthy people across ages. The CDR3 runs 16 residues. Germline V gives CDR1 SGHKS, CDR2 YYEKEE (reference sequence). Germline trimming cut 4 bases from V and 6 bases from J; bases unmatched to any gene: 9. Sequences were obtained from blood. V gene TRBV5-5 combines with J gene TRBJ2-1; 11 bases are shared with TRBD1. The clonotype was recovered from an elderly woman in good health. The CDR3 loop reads CASSGTGTGGINEQFF. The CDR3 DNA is TGTGCCAGCAGCGGCACCGGGACAGGGGGTATCAATGAGCAGTTCTTC.